The 25 T cell receptor beta chains listed next were all sequenced from one sample in a study of blood T cell repertoires in COVID-19. Some clones are missing from TCRdb's copy, which holds only in-frame ones; the method was immunoSEQ multiplex PCR. Found here are 390,000 or so clones, approximately 88% of them singletons; the top ten hold 2.5% to 3.5%. The sequenced material came from peripheral blood. These receptors all stem from a young woman with COVID-19, enrolled during active disease.

This chain uses TRBV7-8 with TRBJ2-1; no firm D call. Germline V gene data show CDR1 as SGHVS and CDR2 as FQNEAQ. The CDR3 runs to 14 residues. Between the trimmed V and J ends, which lost 2 bases and 7 bases, there was a span of 12 bases. CDR3 sequence reads: CASSLLLSRNEQFF. CDR3 DNA sequence: TGTGCCAGCAGCTTATTACTCTCGAGAAATGAGCAGTTCTTC. The whole variable domain, filled in from reference TRBV7-8 and TRBJ2-1, reads GAGVSQSPRYKVAKRGQDVALRCDPISGHVSLFWYQQALGQGPEFLTYFQNEAQLDKSGLPSDRFFAERPEGSVSTLKIQRTQQEDSAVYLCASSLLLSRNEQFFGPGTRLTVL.

This clone was seen more than once but under ten times. V and J are TRBV28 and TRBJ2-7, with unresolved D. CDR1 and CDR2 (germline): MDHEN, SYDVKM. The CDR3 is 11 residues long. The V end was cut by 7 bases, the J end by 3 bases, with 7 bases between. The CDR3 DNA sequence: TGTGCCAGCACACCCGGCTACGAGCAGTACTTC. Translating gives CASTPGYEQYF.

The chain is built from TRBV5-1 and TRBJ1-4; D remains unclear. CDR3 length equals 14 residues. CDR1 and CDR2 from the germline V gene are SGHRS and YFSETQ. Trimming removed 3 bases from V and 4 bases from J, with 10 bases in between. The CDR3 region is CASSSFGRNEKLFF. The CDR3 DNA reads TGCGCCAGCAGCTCGTTTGGGCGTAATGAAAAACTGTTTTTT.

The chain combines TRBV10-3 with TRBJ1-1; a possible D gene is TRBD1 (5 bases). The germline V gene encodes CDR1 ENHRY and CDR2 SYGVKD. CDR3 length: 15 residues. V was trimmed by 0 bases and J by 4 bases, leaving 12 bases between them. Here the CDR3 DNA reads TGTGCCATCAGTGAGTCGGGGAGGGGAGGCACTGAAGCTTTCTTT. Residues: CAISESGRGGTEAFF.

In this sample, this clone turned up once. This chain links TRBV7-9 with TRBJ2-1, with D unclear. CDR3 length: 13 amino acids. Germline CDR1 is SEHNR and CDR2 is FQNEAQ (reference sequence). V lost 4 bases, J lost 7 bases, and 11 bases lay in between. DNA for the CDR3: TGTGCCAGCAGCTCGTTCTCGGGTAATGAGCAGTTCTTC. It codes for CASSSFSGNEQFF.

V gene TRBV2 combines with J gene TRBJ1-5; 8 bases match TRBD1. CDR3 length: 19 residues. V lost 6 bases, J lost 2 bases, and 18 bases stayed unmatched. Per the germline V gene, CDR1 is SNHLY and CDR2 is FYNNEI. CDR3 residues: CASRRGRGPRFVGNQPQHF. The DNA for the CDR3 is TGTGCCAGCAGGAGGGGCAGGGGGCCTCGGTTTGTCGGCAATCAGCCCCAGCATTTT.

The V and J genes are TRBV4-2 and TRBJ2-3, with TRBD1 matching over 9 bases. This CDR3 spans 15 amino acids. Losses at the gene ends were 4 bases for V and 3 bases for J; bases not matched to a gene: 5. Germline V gene sequence: CDR1 LGHNA, CDR2 YNFKEQ. CDR3 sequence: CASSREGQGTDTQYF. As DNA, the CDR3 is TGTGCCAGCAGCCGAGAAGGACAGGGGACAGATACGCAGTATTTT.

CDR3 bases: TGTGCCAGCAGTGTATCTAGTAGCGAGCAGTACGTC. This codes for CASSVSSSEQYV. This chain links TRBV2 with TRBJ2-7, with D unresolved. CDR1 and CDR2 from the germline V gene are SNHLY and FYNNEI. The V gene lost 4 bases and the J gene lost 6 bases, with 10 bases spanning the gap. This CDR3 contains 12 residues.

CDR3 coding DNA: TGTGCCAGCAGCTGGGAGTTCCGTGAGCAGTTCTTC. Protein product: CASSWEFREQFF. The chain links TRBV5-4 to TRBJ2-1; D is perhaps TRBD2 (5 bases). The CDR3 totals 12 residues. Germline CDR1 SGHNT, CDR2 YYREEE (reference sequence). Deletions cut 3 bases from V and 9 bases from J, with 10 bases between.

V is TRBV21-1 and J is TRBJ2-5; the table calls TRBD2, which could not be checked here. TRBV21-1 is assigned pseudogene status. The CDR3 sequence is 13 residues long. DNA of the CDR3: TGTGCCAGCAGCAGCCCCCCGGGGTGGACCCAGTACTTC. Amino acids: CASSSPPGWTQYF.

The chain links TRBV12-1 to TRBJ2-5; the D segment call TRBD1 is taken from the table without a DNA check. TRBV12-1 is termed a pseudogene. This CDR3 has 16 amino acids. The CDR3 DNA sequence: TGTGCCAGCAGCCCAACCCCCCAGGGGGCGGGAGAGACCCAGTACTTC. Protein sequence: CASSPTPQGAGETQYF.

This chain connects TRBV5-4 to TRBJ2-1; D perhaps matches TRBD1 (5 bases). CDR1 SGHNT and CDR2 YYREEE come from the germline V gene (reference sequence). The CDR3 is 15 amino acids. Trimming shortened V by 6 bases and J by 2 bases, and 15 bases separated the two germline ends. As DNA, the CDR3 is TGTGCCAGCACCTCGAAAGACAGAGCCTACAATGAGCAGTTCTTC. Translation gives CASTSKDRAYNEQFF. Full variable domain (missing parts from reference TRBV5-4 and TRBJ2-1): ETGVTQSPTHLIKTRGQQVTLRCSSQSGHNTVSWYQQALGQGPQFIFQYYREEENGRGNFPPRFSGLQFPNYSSELNVNALELDDSALYLCASTSKDRAYNEQFFGPGTRLTVL.

This rearrangement joins TRBV28 to TRBJ1-5; D remains ambiguous. Germline values: CDR1 MDHEN, CDR2 SYDVKM. This CDR3 is 12 amino acids long. With 4 bases removed from V and 3 bases from J, the gap between germline ends came to 4 bases. CDR3 amino acids: CASSWANQPQHF. CDR3 nucleotide sequence: TGTGCCAGCAGTTGGGCCAATCAGCCCCAGCATTTT.

V and J are TRBV9 and TRBJ2-3, with TRBD2 matching over 13 bases. Germline V lookup: CDR1 SGDLS, CDR2 YYNGEE. CDR3 length: 18 amino acids. V shed 4 bases, J shed 3 bases, and the junction held 11 bases outside the gene matches. The CDR3 protein is CASSPGLAGVAVTDTQYF. The CDR3 bases are TGTGCCAGCAGCCCCGGACTAGCGGGAGTGGCGGTGACAGATACGCAGTATTTT.

This chain uses TRBV18 with TRBJ2-5; 11 bases match TRBD2. The length of the CDR3 is 19 residues. V was pared by 6 bases and J by 2 bases, with 17 bases of the junction left unmatched. Germline CDR1 is KGHSH and CDR2 is LQKENI. This CDR3 is CASSPPFPSSGGPQETQYF. Written as DNA, the CDR3 is TGTGCCAGCTCTCCCCCCTTCCCCTCTAGCGGGGGGCCGCAAGAGACCCAGTACTTC.

The chain is built from TRBV27 and TRBJ2-1; the D gene is possibly TRBD2 (5 bases). The CDR3 loop spans 11 amino acids. Looked up from germline, CDR1 is MNHEY and CDR2 is SMNVEV (reference sequence). The V end lost 2 bases, the J end lost 9 bases, and 5 bases lay between the germline ends. CDR3 sequence (DNA): TGTGCCAGCAGTTTAGCGGGTGAGCAGTTCTTC. It is translated as CASSLAGEQFF.

The CDR3 bases are TGTGCCAGCAGCCAAGACTGGACAGTTCGCGAGCAGTACTTC. It specifies CASSQDWTVREQYF. The chain couples TRBV14 to TRBJ2-7; a weak D match, TRBD1 (6 bases). The ends were cut back, 0 bases at V and 6 bases at J, with 12 bases in the middle. Germline V lookup: CDR1 SGHDN, CDR2 FVKESK. The CDR3 contains 14 residues. The variable domain in full, completed from reference TRBV14 and TRBJ2-7, reads EAGVTQFPSHSVIEKGQTVTLRCDPISGHDNLYWYRRVMGKEIKFLLHFVKESKQDESGMPNNRFLAERTGGTYSTLKVQPAELEDSGVYFCASSQDWTVREQYFGPGTRLTVT.

This clone was found a few times. The chain recombines TRBV5-1 with TRBJ2-2; TRBD2 aligns across 16 bases. The CDR3 contains 17 residues. With V trimmed by 4 bases and J by 6 bases, 6 bases remained unmatched. The germline V gene encodes CDR1 SGHRS and CDR2 YFSETQ. CDR3 amino acids: CASSAGLAGGKAGELFF. The CDR3, as DNA: TGCGCCAGCAGCGCGGGACTAGCGGGAGGGAAGGCCGGGGAGCTGTTTTTT. The full variable domain, completed using reference TRBV5-1 and TRBJ2-2, is KAGVTQTPRYLIKTRGQQVTLSCSPISGHRSVSWYQQTPGQGLQFLFEYFSETQRNKGNFPGRFSGRQFSNSRSEMNVSTLELGDSALYLCASSAGLAGGKAGELFFGEGSRLTVL.

The chain links TRBV18 to TRBJ2-4; weak D call: TRBD1 (6 bases). The CDR3 is made up of 15 amino acids. Germline CDR1 KGHSH, CDR2 LQKENI. Trimming pared 6 bases from V and 6 bases from J, leaving 18 bases between. DNA for the CDR3: TGTGCCAGCTCCAACCGGGAACAGGGTGCAAACATTCAGTACTTC. The encoded protein is CASSNREQGANIQYF. Combining the CDR3 with reference TRBV18 and TRBJ2-4 gives the whole variable domain NAGVMQNPRHLVRRRGQEARLRCSPMKGHSHVYWYRQLPEEGLKFMVYLQKENIIDESGMPKERFSAEFPKEGPSILRIQQVVRGDSAAYFCASSNREQGANIQYFGAGTRLSVL.

The chain has TRBV7-2 and TRBJ2-7, with 10 bases identical to TRBD2. With 3 bases clipped from V and 0 bases from J, the junction kept 2 bases outside the gene matches. The V gene's germline CDR1 is SGHTA and CDR2 FQGNSA. The CDR3 spans 15 residues. CDR3 in amino acids: CASSFSSGSSYEQYV. CDR3 sequence (DNA): TGTGCCAGCAGCTTCTCTAGCGGGAGCTCCTACGAGCAGTACGTC.

V gene TRBV19 combines with J gene TRBJ1-2; 9 positions match TRBD1. Looked up from germline, CDR1 is LNHDA and CDR2 is SQIVND (reference sequence). The V segment lost 4 bases and the J segment 3 bases; nucleotides outside the gene matches: 12. This CDR3 has 17 amino acids. The CDR3 protein is CASSTPHRTGEDYGYTF. DNA for the CDR3: TGTGCCAGTAGTACCCCTCACCGGACAGGGGAAGACTATGGCTACACCTTC.

The chain carries TRBV30 and TRBJ2-5; 8 positions match TRBD1. The CDR3 spans 13 residues. CDR1 GTSNPN and CDR2 SVGIG come from the germline V gene (reference sequence). The V gene end was trimmed by 3 bases and the J gene end by 3 bases; junction bases not matched to a gene: 3. The CDR3 sequence is CAWSPDREETQYF. The CDR3 DNA is TGTGCCTGGAGCCCGGACAGGGAAGAGACCCAGTACTTC. The full variable domain, completed using reference TRBV30 and TRBJ2-5, is SQTIHQWPATLVQPVGSPLSLECTVEGTSNPNLYWYRQAAGRGLQLLFYSVGIGQISSEVPQNLSASRPQDRQFILSSKKLLLSDSGFYLCAWSPDREETQYFGPGTRLLVL.

The chain is built from TRBV18 and TRBJ2-7, with 7 bases fitting TRBD1. Trimming removed 9 bases from V and 2 bases from J; junction bases left unmatched: 7. Germline CDR1 KGHSH, CDR2 LQKENI. This CDR3 region has 13 residues. The CDR3 reads CASRTGEPYEQYF. In nucleotides, the CDR3 is TGTGCCAGTAGAACAGGGGAGCCCTACGAGCAGTACTTC.

The CDR3 protein is CASSPGTSGGADTQYF. The CDR3 bases are TGTGCCAGCAGCCCCGGGACTAGCGGGGGCGCAGATACGCAGTATTTT. The chain uses TRBV4-2 and TRBJ2-3; 14 bases line up with TRBD2. Losses at the gene ends were 4 bases for V and 4 bases for J; bases not matched to a gene: 4. From germline, CDR1 is LGHNA and CDR2 YNFKEQ. The CDR3 contains 16 residues.

The chain has TRBV28 and TRBJ2-2; TRBD1 might be the D (5 bases). V was clipped by 3 bases and J by 5 bases, with 13 bases between them. This CDR3 contains 15 residues. Germline CDR1 MDHEN, CDR2 SYDVKM. The CDR3 sequence: CASSFLGDGTGELFF. As DNA, the CDR3 is TGTGCCAGCAGTTTTCTAGGGGATGGAACCGGGGAGCTGTTTTTT.